This TCR beta chain was sequenced during a study of cytomegalovirus exposure and HLA in healthy donors. General study points: Clusters of TCRs from the first cohort tended to co-occur in the approximately 130 validation repertoires (as a later analysis found). Some public TCRs appeared in many individuals, while most sequences were rare.

Assay: immunoSEQ multiplex PCR; the TCRdb copy retains only in-frame clones and omits some. The data contain some 250,000 clones, 90% of them seen just once; the ten biggest clones take up under 4%. CDR3 length: 13 amino acids. In germline, CDR1 is SGHDN, CDR2 FVKESK. V was trimmed by 4 bases and J by 2 bases, leaving 7 bases between them. Remarks on this clone: Its target is unknown.

The receptor comes from a woman aged 30 to 39 in good health and CMV-seronegative. Sample: PBMCs. The J gene is TRBJ2-3, the V gene TRBV14, with D unresolved. In DNA, the CDR3 is TGTGCCAGCAGCCCGCGCCTCACAGATACGCAGTATTTT. Protein sequence: CASSPRLTDTQYF.